This T cell receptor beta chain was identified in a study of T cell changes during pregnancy in multiple sclerosis. TCRdb keeps only in-frame clones here, not all; method: immunoSEQ multiplex PCR. The repertoire has 70,000 to 100,000 clones, more than 85% of them found once; the top ten carry 1.5%. This clone was found a few times. The CDR3 loop spans 16 amino acids. Germline V gene data show CDR1 as SEHNR and CDR2 as FQNEAQ (reference sequence). Trimming cost V 1 base and J 10 bases, with 22 bases left between them. The sample was peripheral blood, taken in the first trimester of pregnancy. The genes are TRBV7-9 and TRBJ1-1; TRBD1 might be the D (6 bases). This receptor was obtained from a female donor with multiple sclerosis, enrolled in a pregnancy study. CDR3 loop: CASSLVLPGQGIRAFF. Written as DNA, the CDR3 is TGTGCCAGCAGCTTAGTCCTTCCTGGGCAGGGGATTAGAGCTTTCTTT. The full variable domain, its missing parts supplied by reference TRBV7-9 and TRBJ1-1, is DTGVSQNPRHKITKRGQNVTFRCDPISEHNRLYWYRQTLGQGPEFLTYFQNEAQLEKSRLLSDRFSAERPKGSFSTLEIQRTEQGDSAMYLCASSLVLPGQGIRAFFGQGTRLTVV.